The present T cell receptor beta chain was sequenced within a study of graft-versus-host responses after intestinal transplantation. In regard to this clone: The antigen remains undetermined.

The germline CDR1 and CDR2 sequences are LGHNA and YSLEER. The CDR3 is 17 amino acids. V lost 1 base to trimming and J lost 4 bases; unmatched junction nucleotides: 6. TCRdb's copy holds only in-frame clones and misses some; the assay was immunoSEQ multiplex PCR. The sample includes more than 65,000 clones, around 93% seen only once; the top ten take roughly 0.4%. The chain combines TRBV4-3 with TRBJ2-1; 11 nucleotides match TRBD2. This sequence was found in a human donor who was the organ donor for an intestinal transplant. Sequenced material: unstimulated CD8+ T cells sorted from spleen or lymph node cells, taken before transplant. CDR3 DNA: TGCGCCAGCAGCCAAGGCCCGACTAGCGGGGCGTACAATGAGCAGTTCTTC. As protein: CASSQGPTSGAYNEQFF.